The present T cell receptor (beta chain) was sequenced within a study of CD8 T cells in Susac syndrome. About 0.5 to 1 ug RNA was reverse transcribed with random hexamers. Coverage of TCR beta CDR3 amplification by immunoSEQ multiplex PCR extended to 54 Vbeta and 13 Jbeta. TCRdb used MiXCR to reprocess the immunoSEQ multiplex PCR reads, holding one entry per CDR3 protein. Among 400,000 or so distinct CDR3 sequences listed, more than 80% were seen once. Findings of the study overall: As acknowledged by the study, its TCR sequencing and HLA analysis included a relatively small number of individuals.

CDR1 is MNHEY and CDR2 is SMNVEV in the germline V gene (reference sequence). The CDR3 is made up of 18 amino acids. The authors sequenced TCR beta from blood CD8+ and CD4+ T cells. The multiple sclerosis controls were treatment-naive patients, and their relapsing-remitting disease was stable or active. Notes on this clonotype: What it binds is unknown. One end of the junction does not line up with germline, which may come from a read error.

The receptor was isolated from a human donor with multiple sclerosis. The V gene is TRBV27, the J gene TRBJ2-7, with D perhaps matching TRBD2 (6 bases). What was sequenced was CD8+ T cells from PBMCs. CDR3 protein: CASSTRDAGNGRPGERYF. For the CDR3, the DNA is TGTGCCAGCAGTACGAGGGACGCGGGGAACGGGAGACCGGGAGAGCGGTACTTC.